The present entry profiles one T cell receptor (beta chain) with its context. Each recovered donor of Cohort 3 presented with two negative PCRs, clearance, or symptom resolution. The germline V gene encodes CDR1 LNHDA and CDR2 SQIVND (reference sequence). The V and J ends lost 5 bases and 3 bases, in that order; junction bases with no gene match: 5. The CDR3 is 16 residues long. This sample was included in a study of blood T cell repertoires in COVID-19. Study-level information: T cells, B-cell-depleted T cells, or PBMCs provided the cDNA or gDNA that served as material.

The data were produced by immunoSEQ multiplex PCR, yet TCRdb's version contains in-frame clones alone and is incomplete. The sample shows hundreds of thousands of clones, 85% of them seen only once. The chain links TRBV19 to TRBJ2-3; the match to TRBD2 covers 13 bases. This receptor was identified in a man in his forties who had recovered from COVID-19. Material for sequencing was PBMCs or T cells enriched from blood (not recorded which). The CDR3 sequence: CASSSGTSGITDTQYF. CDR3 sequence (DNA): TGTGCCAGTAGTTCTGGGACTAGCGGGATTACAGATACGCAGTATTTT.